The 2 T cell receptor beta chains below all came from one sample that was sequenced in a study of T cell responses to AZD1222 COVID-19 vaccine. The method was immunoSEQ multiplex PCR; TCRdb's version includes in-frame clones alone and lacks a portion of them. The data contain 110,000 to 150,000 clones, over 90% of them seen just once; the ten biggest clones take up 5% to 5.5%. Sequenced here: peripheral blood, sampled on day 0 of AZD1222 vaccination. Source of these receptors: an adult in good health.

The rearrangement links TRBV30 to TRBJ2-7, with 9 nucleotides matching TRBD2. The CDR3 totals 14 residues. V lost 2 bases and J lost 2; bases outside the gene matches: 4. CDR1 and CDR2 (germline): GTSNPN, SVGIG (reference sequence). The CDR3 DNA reads as TGTGCCTGGAGTTATGGACTAGCGACCTACGAGCAGTACTTC. This translates into CAWSYGLATYEQYF.

CDR3 protein: CASSEGAAGYTF. The CDR3 DNA follows: TGTGCCAGCAGTGAGGGGGCGGCAGGCTACACCTTC. This rearrangement joins TRBV6-1 to TRBJ1-2, with a tentative D call TRBD1 (6 bases). This CDR3 is built from 12 residues. V was clipped by 3 bases and J by 8 bases, with 10 bases between them. Per germline, CDR1 MNHNS and CDR2 SASEGT.